One sample yielded the 26 T cell receptor beta chains listed below, sequenced in a study of neoadjuvant anti-PD-1 for oral cavity cancer. The time point here: after neoadjuvant nivolumab, at surgical resection. Sequencing was performed with immunoSEQ multiplex PCR; in TCRdb, only in-frame clones are kept and a portion is missing. The table includes 14,000 or so clones, approximately 74% detected once. The sequencing used PBMCs, collected after nivolumab (anti-PD-1) treatment. These receptors all come from a person aged 35-79 years with oral cavity squamous cell carcinoma.

This clone was observed once. The chain uses TRBV9 and TRBJ2-5, with D hard to call. The V and J ends lost 0 bases and 1 base respectively, with 16 bases between them. This CDR3 is built from 17 residues. Germline CDR1 reads SGDLS; CDR2 reads YYNGEE. DNA of the CDR3: TGTGCCAGCAGCGTAGAGGGCCCGGGTGCGGCCCAAGAGACCCAGTACTTC. It is translated as CASSVEGPGAAQETQYF.

This chain uses TRBV9 with TRBJ1-1, with TRBD1 as a possible D gene (5 bases). The CDR3 is 15 amino acids. Trimming took 6 bases from V and 3 from J, leaving 18 bases between them. Germline V CDR1 and CDR2: SGDLS, YYNGEE. CDR3 sequence: CASTPIGVRDTEAFF. The CDR3 DNA follows: TGTGCCAGCACCCCCATCGGGGTCAGGGACACTGAAGCTTTCTTT.

This clone was counted a few times. V and J are TRBV7-2 and TRBJ2-7, with 7 bases fitting TRBD2. V trimming: 7 bases; J trimming: 3 bases; junction bases outside the gene matches: 15. Germline V CDR1 and CDR2: SGHTA, FQGNSA. This CDR3 contains 16 residues. CDR3 amino acids: CASTPGAPGLGYEQYF. CDR3 sequence (DNA): TGTGCCAGCACCCCAGGCGCCCCTGGACTAGGCTACGAGCAGTACTTC.

The V call is TRBV6-1, the J call TRBJ1-3; D unclear. The length of the CDR3 is 15 residues. The germline gives CDR1 MNHNS, CDR2 SASEGT. V was cut by 4 bases and J by 0 bases, with 10 bases left in between. As DNA, the CDR3 is TGTGCCAGCAGTGGATTTTGGGGCTCTGGAAACACCATATATTTT. This codes for CASSGFWGSGNTIYF.

The V call is TRBV19, the J call TRBJ2-3; possibly TRBD1 for D (6 bases). The CDR3 is 13 residues long. V lost 6 bases and J lost 4, with 11 bases in between. CDR1 LNHDA and CDR2 SQIVND come from the germline V gene (reference sequence). In DNA, the CDR3 is TGTGCCAGTAGCCCCAGGGGAGCAGATACGCAGTATTTT. Its translation is CASSPRGADTQYF.

V is TRBV4-2 and J is TRBJ2-4; 9 bases align to TRBD2. CDR1 is LGHNA, CDR2 YNFKEQ, per germline. This CDR3 has 17 amino acids. Germline trimming cut 0 bases from V and 8 bases from J; bases unmatched to any gene: 11. The CDR3 DNA follows: TGTGCCAGCAGCCAAGATGTCGCGGGAGGGCCCTTAGACATTCAGTACTTC. Encoded protein: CASSQDVAGGPLDIQYF.

This clone was seen only once. The rearrangement uses TRBV25-1 and TRBJ1-1; 9 nucleotides match TRBD1. V dropped 5 bases and J dropped 2; count of bases not matched to a gene: 6. The CDR3 consists of 15 residues. Looked up from germline, CDR1 is MGHDK and CDR2 is SYGVNS. The CDR3 here is CASSSDRGINTEAFF. CDR3 sequence (DNA): TGTGCCAGCAGTTCGGACAGGGGCATAAACACTGAAGCTTTCTTT. Supplemented by reference TRBV25-1 and TRBJ1-1, the full variable domain reads EADIYQTPRYLVIGTGKKITLECSQTMGHDKMYWYQQDPGMELHLIHYSYGVNSTEKGDLSSESTVSRIRTEHFPLTLESARPSHTSQYLCASSSDRGINTEAFFGQGTRLTVV.

The chain employs TRBV5-5 and TRBJ2-3, with D maybe TRBD2 (5 bases). Looked up from germline, CDR1 is SGHKS and CDR2 is YYEKEE (reference sequence). Trimming removed 0 bases from V and 6 bases from J, with 11 bases in between. The CDR3 sequence is 14 residues long. The CDR3 DNA is TGTGCCAGCAGCTTGGCGGGGAATAGCGATACGCAGTATTTT. Residues: CASSLAGNSDTQYF.

In this sample, this clone turned up a few times. The CDR3 DNA is TGCGCCAGCAGACCCTTGGGGGAGGGGAACTATGGCTACACCTTC. This sequence encodes CASRPLGEGNYGYTF. The chain employs TRBV5-1 and TRBJ1-2; TRBD1 is a possible D gene (5 bases). This CDR3 is built from 15 residues. V lost 5 bases to trimming and J lost 2 bases, with 16 bases between them. CDR1 and CDR2 (germline): SGHRS, YFSETQ. The full variable domain, its missing parts supplied by reference TRBV5-1 and TRBJ1-2, is KAGVTQTPRYLIKTRGQQVTLSCSPISGHRSVSWYQQTPGQGLQFLFEYFSETQRNKGNFPGRFSGRQFSNSRSEMNVSTLELGDSALYLCASRPLGEGNYGYTFGSGTRLTVV.

V and J are TRBV4-2 and TRBJ1-3; D gene uncertain. V shed 3 bases and J shed 0 bases, with 12 bases lying between them. This CDR3 has 16 amino acids. The germline V gene encodes CDR1 LGHNA and CDR2 YNFKEQ. For the CDR3, the DNA is TGTGCCAGCAGCCAGGACCGGGGTTACTCTGGAAACACCATATATTTT. Protein: CASSQDRGYSGNTIYF.

This chain links TRBV30 with TRBJ2-7; possible D gene TRBD1, 6 bases. V was cut by 4 bases and J by 7 bases, with 14 bases left in between. The CDR3 is 12 residues long. Germline-derived CDR1 and CDR2 are GTSNPN and SVGIG (reference sequence). DNA for the CDR3: TGTGCCTGGAATCAGGGGCTGACTGAGCAGTACTTC. This encodes CAWNQGLTEQYF.

The gene calls are TRBV27 and TRBJ2-5; TRBD1 is a possible D gene (6 bases). The ends were cut back, 10 bases at V and 2 bases at J, with 14 bases in the middle. This CDR3 has 13 residues. Germline assignment: CDR1 MNHEY and CDR2 SMNVEV (reference sequence). The CDR3 DNA follows: TGTGCCACCGTGGACAGATTACAAGAGACCCAGTACTTC. As protein: CATVDRLQETQYF.

This chain links TRBV6-5 with TRBJ1-2, with no clear D. V was shortened by 7 bases and J by 8 bases, with 23 bases between the two germline ends. This CDR3 comprises 15 residues. Germline CDR1 MNHEY, CDR2 SVGAGI. The CDR3, as DNA: TGTGCCAGCACCACTTCTGGGGAGGGCGTTAGGGGCTACACCTTC. It encodes CASTTSGEGVRGYTF.

The rearrangement uses TRBV30 and TRBJ2-1, with 7 bases lining up with TRBD2. V lost 3 bases and J lost 3; bases outside the gene matches: 5. The CDR3 covers 14 residues. Germline CDR1 and CDR2: GTSNPN and SVGIG (reference sequence). In DNA, the CDR3 is TGTGCCTGGAGGGTAGCGGGCTACTACAATGAGCAGTTCTTC. Its translation: CAWRVAGYYNEQFF.

The genes are TRBV19 and TRBJ1-2, with 7 bases matching TRBD1. Trimming removed 5 bases from V and 5 bases from J; junction bases left unmatched: 8. Looked up from germline, CDR1 is LNHDA and CDR2 is SQIVND (reference sequence). The CDR3 has 14 residues. The CDR3 DNA is TGTGCCAGTAGTCTACAGGGGCGAGATTATGGCTACACCTTC. Residues: CASSLQGRDYGYTF. Complete variable domain (other parts from reference TRBV19 and TRBJ1-2): DGGITQSPKYLFRKEGQNVTLSCEQNLNHDAMYWYRQDPGQGLRLIYYSQIVNDFQKGDIAEGYSVSREKKESFPLTVTSAQKNPTAFYLCASSLQGRDYGYTFGSGTRLTVV.

The CDR3 sequence is CASNQQGIGTDTQYF. CDR3 in DNA: TGTGCCAGCAATCAACAGGGAATCGGCACAGATACGCAGTATTTT. The rearrangement uses TRBV2 and TRBJ2-3; D may be TRBD1 (6 bases). The germline gives CDR1 SNHLY, CDR2 FYNNEI. V dropped 7 bases and J dropped 1 base, with 15 bases sitting between them. This CDR3 has 15 amino acids. Combining the CDR3 with reference TRBV2 and TRBJ2-3 gives the whole variable domain EPEVTQTPSHQVTQMGQEVILRCVPISNHLYFYWYRQILGQKVEFLVSFYNNEISEKSEIFDDQFSVERPDGSNFTLKIRSTKLEDSAMYFCASNQQGIGTDTQYFGPGTRLTVL.

The CDR3 loop is CASSETSGHNEQFF. The CDR3 nucleotides read TGCGCCAGCAGTGAGACTAGCGGCCACAATGAGCAGTTCTTC. This chain links TRBV10-2 with TRBJ2-1; TRBD2 agrees at 8 bases. Per germline, CDR1 WSHSY and CDR2 SAAADI. CDR3 length: 14 residues. The V gene end was trimmed by 2 bases and the J gene end by 5 bases; junction bases not matched to a gene: 2.

This clone was observed a few times. The J gene is TRBJ1-5, the V gene TRBV5-6; D remains unclear. The CDR3 sequence is 14 residues long. V shed 2 bases and J shed 2 bases, with 8 bases lying between them. The germline gives CDR1 SGHDT, CDR2 YYEEEE. The CDR3 nucleotides read TGTGCCAGCAGCTTCCTGACGGGCAATCAGCCCCAGCATTTT. Its translation is CASSFLTGNQPQHF.

The V call is TRBV7-8, the J call TRBJ2-7; 8 nucleotides agree with TRBD1. The V gene end was trimmed by 8 bases and the J gene end by 4 bases; junction bases not matched to a gene: 13. The CDR3 has 15 amino acids. Germline CDR1 reads SGHVS; CDR2 reads FQNEAQ. CDR3 sequence (DNA): TGTGCCAGCGGGCCAGCTGGGACAGGTGGTTACGAGCAGTACTTC. It codes for CASGPAGTGGYEQYF.

The gene calls are TRBV7-3 and TRBJ1-1, with D possibly TRBD1 on 6 matching bases. V lost 5 bases, J lost 0 bases, and 10 bases lay in between. CDR3 length: 14 residues. Germline V CDR1 and CDR2: SGHTA, FQGTGA. CDR3 sequence (DNA): TGTGCCAGCAGCCCGGACAGCCTGAACACTGAAGCTTTCTTT. Protein: CASSPDSLNTEAFF. Full variable domain (outside the CDR3, taken from reference TRBV7-3 and TRBJ1-1): GAGVSQTPSNKVTEKGKYVELRCDPISGHTALYWYRQSLGQGPEFLIYFQGTGAADDSGLPNDRFFAVRPEGSVSTLKIQRTERGDSAVYLCASSPDSLNTEAFFGQGTRLTVV.

This clone was seen just once. The rearrangement joins TRBV10-3 to TRBJ2-3; D is unclear. Looked up from germline, CDR1 is ENHRY and CDR2 is SYGVKD. The V end lost 0 bases, the J end lost 4 bases, and 11 bases lay between the germline ends. This CDR3 comprises 15 residues. CDR3 region: CAISESVVLSDTQYF. In DNA, the CDR3 is TGTGCCATCAGTGAGTCCGTGGTACTCTCAGATACGCAGTATTTT.

The genes are TRBV30 and TRBJ2-7, with D tentatively TRBD2 (6 bases). The germline CDR1 and CDR2 sequences are GTSNPN and SVGIG (reference sequence). Trimming removed 3 bases from V and 5 bases from J, with 20 bases in between. The CDR3 has 15 residues. The CDR3 nucleotides are TGTGCCTGGAGCCCCAACGGGCCGGGAGTAAACGAGCAGTACTTC. This codes for CAWSPNGPGVNEQYF.

This clone appeared once. The chain combines TRBV7-3 with TRBJ2-3; D gene ambiguous. The germline V gene encodes CDR1 SGHTA and CDR2 FQGTGA. V was pared by 5 bases and J by 1 base, with 13 bases between. This CDR3 contains 15 residues. The CDR3 here is CASSLVGTGTDTQYF. For the CDR3, the DNA is TGTGCCAGCAGCCTAGTTGGCACCGGCACAGATACGCAGTATTTT.

The chain couples TRBV28 to TRBJ1-1; 9 nucleotides line up with TRBD1. CDR3 size: 14 residues. Losses at the gene ends were 5 bases for V and 4 bases for J; bases not matched to a gene: 5. Germline loops: CDR1 MDHEN, CDR2 SYDVKM. The CDR3, as DNA: TGTGCCAGCAGTACAAGACAGGGGGGCACTGAAGCTTTCTTT. Its translation is CASSTRQGGTEAFF.

This clone was detected a few times. The chain is built from TRBV28 and TRBJ1-2; TRBD1 might be the D (5 bases). CDR3 length: 14 residues. Trimming removed 4 bases from V and 8 bases from J, with 17 bases in between. Germline V gives CDR1 MDHEN, CDR2 SYDVKM. CDR3 sequence: CASSSGQGGRGYTF. Written as DNA, the CDR3 is TGTGCCAGCAGTTCAGGCCAGGGAGGACGAGGCTACACCTTC.

This chain joins TRBV5-6 and TRBJ2-1; tentatively, D is TRBD2 (6 bases). Germline lookup yields CDR1 SGHDT and CDR2 YYEEEE. The ends were cut back, 2 bases at V and 3 bases at J, with 12 bases in the middle. The CDR3 totals 15 residues. The CDR3 loop reads CASSFGGAGYNEQFF. CDR3 nucleotides: TGTGCCAGCAGCTTCGGGGGTGCAGGCTACAATGAGCAGTTCTTC.